This T cell receptor (beta chain) was documented in a study of blood T cell repertoires in COVID-19. Study-level background: T cells, B-cell-depleted T cells, or PBMCs provided the cDNA or gDNA that served as material.

CDR3 length: 13 residues. Germline CDR1 and CDR2: KGHSY and FQNENV. V lost 3 bases and J 7 bases, leaving 10 bases between the germline ends. Methods used by the authors: Cell counts per sample came from amplifying reference gene primers. Measured with immunoSEQ multiplex PCR; TCRdb has only the in-frame clones, and not every one. V, J and clone size are those of that table, while D and trimming were read from the DNA. This sample has 80,000 or so clones, with 82% found just once. The sequence was collected from a man in his sixties with acute or convalescent COVID-19. The chain recombines TRBV16 with TRBJ2-1; D may be TRBD1 (6 bases). Sequenced: peripheral blood. The CDR3 loop is CASSHNRENEQFF. Here the CDR3 DNA reads TGTGCCAGCAGCCACAACAGGGAGAATGAGCAGTTCTTC.